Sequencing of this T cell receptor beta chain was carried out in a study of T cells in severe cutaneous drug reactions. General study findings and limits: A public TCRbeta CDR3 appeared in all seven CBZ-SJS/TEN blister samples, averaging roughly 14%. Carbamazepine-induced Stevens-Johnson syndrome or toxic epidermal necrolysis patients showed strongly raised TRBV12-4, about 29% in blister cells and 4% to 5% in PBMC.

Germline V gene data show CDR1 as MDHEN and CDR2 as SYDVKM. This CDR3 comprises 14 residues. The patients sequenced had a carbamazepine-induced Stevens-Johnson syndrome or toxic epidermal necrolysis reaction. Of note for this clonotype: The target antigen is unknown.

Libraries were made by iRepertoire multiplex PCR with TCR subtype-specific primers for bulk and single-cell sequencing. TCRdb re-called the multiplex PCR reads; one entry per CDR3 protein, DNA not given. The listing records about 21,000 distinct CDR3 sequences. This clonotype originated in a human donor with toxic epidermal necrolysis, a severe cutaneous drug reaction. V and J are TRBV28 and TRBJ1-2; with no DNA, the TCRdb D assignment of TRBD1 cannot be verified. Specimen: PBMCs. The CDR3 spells CASSGGGSRHGYTF.